There are many counts of the clone carrying this T cell receptor (beta chain). Its antigen is unidentified. This entry is derived from a study of T cells in Graves' hyperthyroidism and ophthalmopathy. Study-level points and caveats: The model made its ophthalmopathy prediction, and onset followed a median roughly six months later. Blood shared most expanded thyroid clonotypes above 0.001.

TCR beta CDR3 regions were amplified from RNA. Researchers ran a first-round RT-PCR on the TCR CDR3 using the HTBI primer set. TCRdb redid the calling of the multiplex PCR reads with MiXCR, one entry per CDR3 protein. Here the sample spans about 600,000 distinct CDR3 sequences, roughly 16% being singletons. Diagnoses rested on clinical symptoms, serum thyroxine and TRAb, thyroid ultrasound and orbital computed tomography. PBMCs were collected from an approximately 9 ml volume of fresh peripheral blood. There are 15 residues in the CDR3. V was trimmed by 3 bases and J by 0 bases, leaving 10 bases between them.

This TCR derives from a woman aged 40 to 50 with Graves' ophthalmopathy. V is TRBV12-3 or TRBV12-4 and J is TRBJ2-3; D remains unclear. Sequences were obtained from blood. CDR3 DNA sequence: TGTGCCAGCAGTTTCGGGCTGACTAGCACAGATACGCAGTATTTT. Encoded protein: CASSFGLTSTDTQYF.